This T cell receptor (beta chain) was found in a study of T-cell reconstitution after alpha-beta-depleted transplantation in children. The TCRbeta library incorporated unique molecular identifiers. TCRdb re-called the PCR reads with MiXCR, one entry per CDR3 protein. The sample yields fewer than 550,000 distinct CDR3 sequences, roughly 10% seen once. The CDR3 consists of 18 residues. V was cut by 0 bases and J by 4 bases, with 21 bases left in between. This specimen consisted of PBMCs, obtained before TCRalphabeta/CD19-depleted stem cell transplant. This receptor was taken from a child aged 2 to 10 with inherited bone marrow failure, due to receive a stem cell transplant. The chain uses TRBV12-3 or TRBV12-4 and TRBJ1-2; the D gene is possibly TRBD1 (6 bases). This CDR3 is CASSLARESGGAGYGYTF. CDR3 DNA sequence: TGTGCCAGCAGTTTAGCGAGAGAGTCGGGGGGCGCAGGCTATGGCTACACCTTC.